The 14 T cell receptor beta chains given below trace back to one sample, sequenced in a study of cytomegalovirus exposure and HLA in healthy donors (dated by TCRdb to 2015 to 2018). The method behind the library was the immunoSEQ multiplex PCR assay. For the multiplex PCR, a mixture combining 60 forward primers for TCR Vbeta segments and 13 reverse primers for TCR Jbeta segments was used. The immuneACCESS repertoire file appears here via TCRdb, limited to in-frame rearrangements. These files lack a portion of the clones; in checked studies, under half of the deficit traces to unresolved V genes, and the cause of the others is not known. For this sample the table gives 150,000 to 200,000 clones, of which around 88% were detected only once. The top ten hold under 2% of the sample. The sample comprised PBMCs. All receptors derive from a woman under 30 in good health and CMV-seronegative.

CDR3 coding DNA: TGTGCCAGCAGCGTAGCTACAGGTGCCTCTGGAAACACCATATATTTT. This codes for CASSVATGASGNTIYF. The chain has TRBV9 and TRBJ1-3, with D maybe TRBD1 (5 bases). The CDR3 has 16 residues. From germline, CDR1 is SGDLS and CDR2 YYNGEE. Trimming removed 0 bases from V and 0 bases from J, with 10 bases in between.

The chain employs TRBV5-1 and TRBJ2-7; 8 positions match TRBD2. Trimming cost V 3 bases and J 1 base; bases outside gene matches: 6. The germline V gene encodes CDR1 SGHRS and CDR2 YFSETQ. The CDR3 runs 15 residues. The CDR3 spells CASSSQTSGSYEQYF. CDR3 coding DNA: TGCGCCAGCAGCTCCCAAACTAGCGGTTCCTACGAGCAGTACTTC.

This clone was found a few times. This chain connects TRBV5-1 to TRBJ2-2; tentatively, D is TRBD1 (6 bases). Germline V gene sequence: CDR1 SGHRS, CDR2 YFSETQ. The CDR3 has 14 residues. The CDR3 here is CAEEDSPRTGELFF. CDR3 nucleotide sequence: TGCGCAGAAGAGGACAGCCCTCGGACCGGGGAGCTGTTTTTT.

The CDR3 spells CASSIGGPGLPYNEQFF. The CDR3 DNA reads TGTGCCAGTAGTATAGGCGGTCCGGGTCTTCCCTACAATGAGCAGTTCTTC. The chain recombines TRBV19 with TRBJ2-1; D uncertain. The CDR3 totals 17 residues. Germline V gives CDR1 LNHDA, CDR2 SQIVND (reference sequence). V lost 1 base, J lost 2 bases, and 15 bases lay in between.

The chain recombines TRBV6-6 with TRBJ2-5; a weak D match, TRBD2 (5 bases). Trimming cost V 2 bases and J 7 bases, with 14 bases left between them. Germline V lookup: CDR1 MNHNY, CDR2 SVGAGI (reference sequence). This CDR3 region has 14 residues. In DNA form, the CDR3 reads TGTGCCAGCAGTTACGGGCAGGTCAGCGGGACCCAGTACTTC. It codes for CASSYGQVSGTQYF.

V and J are TRBV6-4 and TRBJ1-5, with a tentative D call TRBD1 (6 bases). CDR3 length equals 18 residues. The germline CDR1 and CDR2 sequences are MRHNA and SNTAGT. V was clipped by 6 bases and J by 5 bases, with 26 bases between them. CDR3 sequence reads: CASRGARLKDILDQPQHF. The CDR3 DNA follows: TGTGCCAGCAGGGGGGCCCGACTAAAGGATATTCTTGATCAGCCCCAGCATTTT.

This chain connects TRBV11-2 to TRBJ2-3, with TRBD2 matching over 8 bases. Looked up from germline, CDR1 is SGHAT and CDR2 is FQNNGV. After removal of 4 bases from V and 2 bases from J, the junction contained 17 bases not matched to a gene. There are 19 residues in the CDR3. CDR3 nucleotides: TGTGCCAGCAGCTCGACCATTAGCGGGATAGTGGGACACACAGATACGCAGTATTTT. Its translation: CASSSTISGIVGHTDTQYF.

The chain is built from TRBV28 and TRBJ1-5, with 10 bases matching TRBD1. V dropped 5 bases and J dropped 3; count of bases not matched to a gene: 10. Germline-derived CDR1 and CDR2 are MDHEN and SYDVKM. The CDR3 has 17 amino acids. The CDR3 is CASSGQPGQGHNQPQHF. The CDR3, as DNA: TGTGCCAGCAGTGGACAACCGGGACAGGGGCACAATCAGCCCCAGCATTTT.

This clone came up a few times. The chain combines TRBV5-6 with TRBJ1-1, with unresolved D. The V and J ends lost 0 bases and 1 base respectively, with 7 bases between them. This CDR3 is 14 amino acids long. Looked up from germline, CDR1 is SGHDT and CDR2 is YYEEEE. The CDR3: CASSLGSPNTEAFF. CDR3 DNA sequence: TGTGCCAGCAGCTTGGGGAGCCCGAACACTGAAGCTTTCTTT.

The chain combines TRBV6-5 with TRBJ2-7, with a possible D match to TRBD2 (8 bases). V lost 7 bases and J 4 bases, leaving 20 bases between the germline ends. This CDR3 is 15 amino acids long. CDR1 is MNHEY and CDR2 is SVGAGI in the germline V gene. CDR3 loop: CASTRGYGGGYEQYF. The DNA of the CDR3 is TGTGCCAGCACCAGGGGGTACGGGGGGGGATACGAGCAGTACTTC.

The V and J genes are TRBV19 and TRBJ1-2, with D hard to call. From germline, CDR1 is LNHDA and CDR2 SQIVND (reference sequence). Trimming took 2 bases from V and 0 from J, leaving 10 bases between them. The CDR3 is 15 amino acids. This chain's CDR3 is CASSIRERANYGYTF. CDR3 bases: TGTGCCAGTAGTATAAGGGAGCGGGCTAACTATGGCTACACCTTC.

The rearrangement uses TRBV5-1 and TRBJ2-2; 7 nucleotides line up with TRBD1. The length of the CDR3 is 16 residues. Germline CDR1 is SGHRS and CDR2 is YFSETQ. V was clipped by 4 bases and J by 6 bases; unmatched bases: 12. The CDR3 sequence: CASSPTRQGGPGELFF. The CDR3 bases are TGCGCCAGCAGCCCTACGCGACAGGGTGGCCCCGGGGAGCTGTTTTTT.

The rearrangement joins TRBV19 to TRBJ2-2; D perhaps matches TRBD1 (5 bases). CDR3 length: 16 amino acids. Trimming pared 3 bases from V and 7 bases from J, leaving 18 bases between. Germline CDR1 and CDR2: LNHDA and SQIVND (reference sequence). The CDR3: CASSIPQGRASGELFF. The CDR3 nucleotides are TGTGCCAGTAGTATTCCCCAGGGCAGGGCGAGCGGGGAGCTGTTTTTT.

V and J are TRBV28 and TRBJ2-7, with 10 bases that match TRBD1. Germline V gene lookup returns CDR1 MDHEN and CDR2 SYDVKM. This CDR3 has 15 residues. V was clipped by 2 bases and J by 5 bases; unmatched bases: 6. The CDR3 DNA is TGTGCCAGCAGTTTACCTGGGACAGGGGAGCACGAGCAGTACTTC. Amino acids: CASSLPGTGEHEQYF. Variable domain in full (rest from reference TRBV28 and TRBJ2-7): DVKVTQSSRYLVKRTGEKVFLECVQDMDHENMFWYRQDPGLGLRLIYFSYDVKMKEKGDIPEGYSVSREKKERFSLILESASTNQTSMYLCASSLPGTGEHEQYFGPGTRLTVT.